The clone carrying this T cell receptor beta chain was detected once. The antigen is not known. This sample was included in a study of metastatic and nonmetastatic thyroid tumors. Across the study: Both malignant and benign thyroid patients supplied peripheral blood and tumor or nodule tissue samples, across which the repertoires of these patients were then compared.

This CDR3 contains 16 residues. Germline lookup yields CDR1 SGHVS and CDR2 FQNEAQ. V gave up 1 base and J gave up 2 bases; unmatched junction bases: 5. How the authors handled the data: Construction of a distant-metastasis classifier for papillary thyroid cancer relied on CDR3 differences across clinicopathological groups. With MiXCR, TCRdb reprocessed the PCR reads. These V and J calls derive from TCRdb rather than the authors' analysis. The sample carries tens of thousands of clones, 40% to 55% recorded once. Study results and caveats: TCR beta diversity was reportedly significantly higher in malignant thyroid tumors than benign nodules, in blood and tumor.

There were no patients who had received any treatment before thyroid surgery. Material: tumor tissue. J is TRBJ2-7 and V is TRBV7-8, with 10 bases lining up with TRBD2. This clonotype originated in a male donor with papillary thyroid cancer or a benign thyroid nodule (not recorded which). Some clones in this sample may be carry-over from other donors' samples. The CDR3 loop is CASSLGGLAGAYEQYF. Written as DNA, the CDR3 is TGTGCCAGCAGCTTAGGTGGGCTAGCGGGAGCCTACGAGCAGTACTTC.